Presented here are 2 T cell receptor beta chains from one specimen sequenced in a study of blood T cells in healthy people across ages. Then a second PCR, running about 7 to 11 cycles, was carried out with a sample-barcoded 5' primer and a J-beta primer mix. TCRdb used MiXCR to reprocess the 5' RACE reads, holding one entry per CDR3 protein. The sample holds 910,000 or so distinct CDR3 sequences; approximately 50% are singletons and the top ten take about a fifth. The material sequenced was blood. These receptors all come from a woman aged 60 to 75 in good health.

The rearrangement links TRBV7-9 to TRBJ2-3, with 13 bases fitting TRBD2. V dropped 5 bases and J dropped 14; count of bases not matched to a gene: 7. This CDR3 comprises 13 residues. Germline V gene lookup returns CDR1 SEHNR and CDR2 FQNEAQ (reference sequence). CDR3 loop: CASSPGLAGVPYF. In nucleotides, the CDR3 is TGTGCCAGCAGCCCCGGACTAGCGGGAGTCCCGTATTTT.

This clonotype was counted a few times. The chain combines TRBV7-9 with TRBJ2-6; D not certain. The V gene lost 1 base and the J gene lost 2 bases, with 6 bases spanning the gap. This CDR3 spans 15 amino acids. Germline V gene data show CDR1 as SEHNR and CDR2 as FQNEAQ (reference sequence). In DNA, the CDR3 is TGTGCCAGCAGCTTAGGTTCCCCTGGGGCCAACGTCCTGACTTTC. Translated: CASSLGSPGANVLTF.